The 18 T cell receptor beta chains below come from one sample, sequenced in a study of response to subunit inactivated influenza vaccine. TCRdb reprocessed the RT-PCR reads via MiXCR and lists one record per CDR3 protein. The data contain about 300,000 distinct CDR3 sequences, roughly 22% of them singletons. Here the sequenced sample was PBMCs from blood, taken 21 months after vaccination. The receptor set was obtained from a man aged 50 to 69 who received an inactivated influenza vaccine.

This chain joins TRBV29-1 and TRBJ2-7; D perhaps matches TRBD1 (6 bases). The germline V gene has CDR1 SQVTM and CDR2 ANQGSEA. V lost 6 bases to trimming and J lost 6 bases, with 15 bases between them. The CDR3 is made up of 12 amino acids. The CDR3 bases are TGCAGCGTGACAGGTGTGGGCGCCGAGCAGTACTTC. It yields the protein CSVTGVGAEQYF.

The chain carries TRBV7-6 and TRBJ1-6; a possible D gene is TRBD1 (5 bases). From germline, CDR1 is SGHVS and CDR2 FNYEAQ. The CDR3 extends over 18 amino acids. Deletions cut 1 base from V and 0 bases from J, with 13 bases between. This CDR3 is CASSLVPPGSSYNSPLHF. The DNA for the CDR3 is TGTGCCAGCAGCTTAGTGCCCCCAGGGAGCTCCTATAATTCACCCCTCCACTTT. The complete variable domain, with remaining parts taken from reference TRBV7-6 and TRBJ1-6, reads GAGVSQSPRYKVTKRGQDVALRCDPISGHVSLYWYRQALGQGPEFLTYFNYEAQQDKSGLPNDRFSAERPEGSISTLTIQRTEQRDSAMYRCASSLVPPGSSYNSPLHFGNGTRLTVT.

The CDR3 DNA reads as TGCGCCAGCAGCGGACAGGGGGCCGTCTACGAGCAGTACTTC. Translation: CASSGQGAVYEQYF. V gene TRBV5-1 combines with J gene TRBJ2-7; 11 bases fit TRBD1. With V trimmed by 4 bases and J by 3 bases, 3 bases remained unmatched. Germline V gene lookup returns CDR1 SGHRS and CDR2 YFSETQ. The CDR3 has 14 residues.

This clonotype was detected ten times or more. The rearrangement joins TRBV5-1 to TRBJ1-3; D not certain. The CDR3 has 16 residues. Germline assignment: CDR1 SGHRS and CDR2 YFSETQ. V shed 1 base and J shed 0 bases, with 11 bases lying between them. The CDR3 DNA follows: TGCGCCAGCAGCTTGAACGGAGGATCCTCTGGAAACACCATATATTTT. Its translation: CASSLNGGSSGNTIYF.

This clonotype was observed a handful of times. The chain links TRBV25-1 to TRBJ2-1; TRBD1 matches 11 bases. Losses at the gene ends were 3 bases for V and 8 bases for J; bases not matched to a gene: 9. CDR1 and CDR2 (germline): MGHDK, SYGVNS. The CDR3 is 16 amino acids. The CDR3 reads CASSDPPGQGVYEQFF. The CDR3 region has the DNA TGTGCCAGCAGTGATCCTCCGGGACAGGGGGTCTATGAGCAGTTCTTC.

This chain links TRBV6-2 or TRBV6-3 with TRBJ2-7; 8 bases are shared with TRBD1. This CDR3 region has 15 residues. V lost 6 bases and J lost 1; bases outside the gene matches: 8. Germline CDR1 and CDR2: MNHEY and SVGEGT. CDR3 sequence: CASRPQGAESYEQYF. Written as DNA, the CDR3 is TGTGCCAGCAGACCTCAGGGGGCGGAATCCTACGAGCAGTACTTC.

Ten or more counts support this clonotype. The CDR3 bases are TGTGCCAGCAGCCTAGAAACCCTCGGGCTGTTTTTT. Its translation is CASSLETLGLFF. The V and J genes are TRBV2 and TRBJ1-4; D unclear. The CDR3 loop spans 12 amino acids. V was clipped by 6 bases and J by 14 bases, with 16 bases between them. Looked up from germline, CDR1 is SNHLY and CDR2 is FYNNEI.

This chain connects TRBV12-3 or TRBV12-4 to TRBJ1-2, with D tentatively TRBD1 (5 bases). V was pared by 5 bases and J by 4 bases, with 14 bases between. This CDR3 comprises 14 residues. CDR3 coding DNA: TGTGCCAGCAGTGACAGCGCTTCTGTCTATGGCTACACCTTC. Its translation: CASSDSASVYGYTF.

The chain recombines TRBV2 with TRBJ2-3; D may correspond to TRBD1 or TRBD2 (5 bases each). Trimming left V 5 bases short and J 0 bases short, with 6 bases between. Germline assignment: CDR1 SNHLY and CDR2 FYNNEI. There are 13 residues in the CDR3. CDR3: CASSRDSTDTQYF. CDR3 bases: TGTGCCAGCAGTAGGGACAGCACAGATACGCAGTATTTT.

This clonotype was observed many times. The rearrangement joins TRBV30 to TRBJ1-1; unclear D gene. There are 13 residues in the CDR3. Germline V gene data show CDR1 as GTSNPN and CDR2 as SVGIG (reference sequence). Trimming removed 0 bases at V and 0 bases at J, with 5 bases between. The CDR3 DNA follows: TGTGCCTGGAGTGTTGCGGTGAACACTGAAGCTTTCTTT. Translation gives CAWSVAVNTEAFF.

The V gene is TRBV12-3 or TRBV12-4, the J gene TRBJ1-4; 8 positions agree with TRBD1. The CDR3 length is 15 residues. Unmatched junction bases numbered 7, after V lost 10 bases and J lost 0 bases. CDR3 in amino acids: CATRGTGATNEKLFF. The CDR3 DNA reads TGTGCCACCAGAGGGACAGGAGCAACTAATGAAAAACTGTTTTTT.

The V and J genes are TRBV6-2 or TRBV6-3 and TRBJ1-1, with no clear D. Trimming pared 6 bases from V and 3 bases from J, leaving 23 bases between. The CDR3 consists of 17 residues. Germline V gene data show CDR1 as MNHEY and CDR2 as SVGEGT. The CDR3 DNA follows: TGTGCCAGCAGCTCCATGTCCGGAACGCTTAAATACACTGAAGCTTTCTTT. As protein: CASSSMSGTLKYTEAFF.

The chain employs TRBV7-9 and TRBJ1-1, with TRBD1 identical over 9 bases. Per germline, CDR1 SEHNR and CDR2 FQNEAQ (reference sequence). V lost 4 bases and J lost 5; bases outside the gene matches: 8. The CDR3 has 15 amino acids. The CDR3 region has the DNA TGTGCCAGCAGCTCCGAGGGACAGGGATATACTGAAGCTTTCTTT. Amino acid sequence: CASSSEGQGYTEAFF.

The rearrangement links TRBV28 to TRBJ2-3; D gene unclear. The CDR3 runs to 13 residues. In germline, CDR1 is MDHEN, CDR2 SYDVKM. V dropped 2 bases and J dropped 1 base, with 4 bases sitting between them. CDR3 in amino acids: CASSLIRTDTQYF. CDR3 DNA: TGTGCCAGCAGTTTAATTCGCACAGATACGCAGTATTTT. Full variable domain (remainder filled in from reference TRBV28 and TRBJ2-3): DVKVTQSSRYLVKRTGEKVFLECVQDMDHENMFWYRQDPGLGLRLIYFSYDVKMKEKGDIPEGYSVSREKKERFSLILESASTNQTSMYLCASSLIRTDTQYFGPGTRLTVL.

As to this clonotype: One end of the junction does not line up with germline, which may come from a read error. The chain joins TRBV19 to TRBJ2-1; 9 bases match TRBD2. Per the germline V gene, CDR1 is LNHDA and CDR2 is SQIVND (reference sequence). The CDR3 is made up of 15 amino acids. CDR3 bases: TGTGCCAGTAGCATAGCGGGAGAAGCCTTCAATGAGCAGTTCTTC. Its translation is CASSIAGEAFNEQFF. The whole variable domain, remainder taken from reference TRBV19 and TRBJ2-1, is DGGITQSPKYLFRKEGQNVTLSCEQNLNHDAMYWYRQDPGQGLRLIYYSQIVNDFQKGDIAEGYSVSREKKESFPLTVTSAQKNPTAFYLCASSIAGEAFNEQFFGPGTRLTVL.

The rearrangement links TRBV2 to TRBJ2-7; no clear D gene. The CDR3 loop spans 13 amino acids. Germline loops: CDR1 SNHLY, CDR2 FYNNEI. V shed 6 bases and J shed 3 bases, with 12 bases lying between them. This chain's CDR3 is CASSARQVYEQYF. CDR3 nucleotides: TGTGCCAGCAGCGCCCGGCAGGTCTACGAGCAGTACTTC.

This clonotype was found a few times. The CDR3 protein is CASSLDQGTETQYF. The CDR3 DNA reads as TGTGCCAGCAGTTTGGATCAAGGGACGGAGACCCAGTACTTC. The chain couples TRBV28 to TRBJ2-5; D tentatively fits TRBD1 or TRBD2 (5 bases each). Germline assignment: CDR1 MDHEN and CDR2 SYDVKM. The CDR3 contains 14 residues. Trimming removed 3 bases from V and 5 bases from J, with 13 bases in between.

This clonotype was picked up many times. In nucleotides, the CDR3 is TGTGCCAGCAGTCCGATTCCGGGGACTAGCGGCACAGATACGCAGTATTTT. The encoded protein is CASSPIPGTSGTDTQYF. The gene calls are TRBV6-1 and TRBJ2-3, with TRBD2 matching 10 bases. Germline assignment: CDR1 MNHNS and CDR2 SASEGT. The CDR3 sequence is 17 residues long. The V gene end was trimmed by 5 bases and the J gene end by 1 base; junction bases not matched to a gene: 9.